A selection of T cell receptor beta chains follows, all from one sample in a study of T cell changes during pregnancy in multiple sclerosis. Using immunoSEQ multiplex PCR, the repertoire was profiled, and TCRdb retains in-frame clones only, with some absent. The sample records about 110,000 clones, 80% to 95% being singletons. Sequenced here: peripheral blood, sampled in the third trimester of pregnancy. These receptors all come from a female donor with multiple sclerosis, enrolled in a pregnancy study. Each CDR3 is given with its conserved first and last residue. Fields, in order: V gene, D gene, clone size, J gene, CDR3 protein, CDR3 DNA. The D gene is left open where the match is weak. Rows give clone size only sometimes, using once, few, many, or a class for an expanded clone.

TRBV2,-,-,TRBJ2-2,CATARGGRVSGELFF,TGTGCCACCGCGAGGGGGGGGCGAGTTTCCGGGGAGCTGTTTTTT
TRBV5-5,-,-,TRBJ2-7,CASSLPRGASYEQYF,TGTGCCAGCAGCCTACCTCGGGGGGCTTCCTACGAGCAGTACTTC
TRBV6-1,-,-,TRBJ1-5,CASSGRGGQPQHF,TGTGCCAGCAGTGGAAGGGGAGGTCAGCCCCAGCATTTT
TRBV6-5,-,-,TRBJ1-3,CASSFGSASGNTIYF,TGTGCCAGCAGTTTTGGCAGCGCGTCTGGAAACACCATATATTTT
TRBV2,-,-,TRBJ1-2,CASTLDSFNYGYTF,TGTGCCAGCACCCTGGACAGTTTTAACTATGGCTACACCTTC
TRBV19,-,-,TRBJ2-7,CASSIGDGGTYEQYF,TGTGCCAGTAGTATAGGGGACGGGGGAACCTACGAGCAGTACTTC
TRBV9,-,many,TRBJ2-2,CASSVGAGNTGELFF,TGTGCCAGCAGCGTAGGGGCAGGGAACACCGGGGAGCTGTTTTTT
TRBV5-4,TRBD2,-,TRBJ2-2,CASSLLAGEVGELFF,TGTGCCAGCAGCTTGTTAGCGGGAGAGGTGGGGGAGCTGTTTTTT
TRBV2,TRBD1,-,TRBJ1-1,CASSLDRGNTEAFF,TGTGCCAGCAGTTTGGACAGGGGGAACACTGAAGCTTTCTTT
TRBV27,TRBD2,-,TRBJ2-5,CASGQAGVIETQYF,TGTGCCAGCGGACAAGCGGGAGTAATAGAGACCCAGTACTTC
TRBV18,-,-,TRBJ2-3,CASSPPSSTDTQYF,TGTGCCAGCTCACCACCGTCGAGCACAGATACGCAGTATTTT
TRBV2,TRBD2,-,TRBJ2-2,CASSDTRTSRGAGELFF,TGTGCCAGCAGTGACACGCGGACTAGTCGAGGCGCCGGGGAGCTGTTTTTT